The clone carrying this T cell receptor beta chain was seen more than once but under ten times. The germline V gene encodes CDR1 SGDLS and CDR2 YYNGEE. This CDR3 comprises 14 residues. V trimming: 7 bases; J trimming: 3 bases; junction bases outside the gene matches: 10. This record comes from a study of blood T cell repertoires in COVID-19. Study overall: PBMCs, B-cell-depleted T cells, or T cells provided the cDNA or gDNA that made up the material.

Sequencing used immunoSEQ multiplex PCR; TCRdb keeps in-frame clones, though not all of them. Of about 130,000 clones in the sample, approximately 85% were seen once. The sequence was obtained from a human donor in a cohort sampled during active COVID-19. Sample: peripheral blood. The chain combines TRBV9 with TRBJ2-7, with 7 nucleotides matching TRBD2. In DNA form, the CDR3 reads TGTGCCAGCGGCCCGGCCCCGGGGGGCTACGAGCAGTACTTC. Translated, it gives CASGPAPGGYEQYF.